This T cell receptor beta chain was sequenced during a study of T cell responses to AZD1222 COVID-19 vaccine. Germline V gene sequence: CDR1 LGHNA, CDR2 YSLEER. V lost 3 bases to trimming and J lost 4 bases; unmatched junction nucleotides: 4. This CDR3 spans 16 amino acids. Generated by immunoSEQ multiplex PCR, the TCRdb table keeps only in-frame clones and is missing some. The sample holds some 150,000 clones; about 94% are singletons and the top ten take less than 4.5%. The clonotype was recovered from an adult in good health. V is TRBV4-3 and J is TRBJ2-7, with 15 bases identical to TRBD2. Sequences were derived from peripheral blood, sampled on day 0 of AZD1222 vaccination. The CDR3 loop is CASSQHGLAGGYEQYF. The CDR3 DNA follows: TGCGCCAGCAGCCAGCACGGACTAGCGGGAGGGTACGAGCAGTACTTC.